These T cell receptor beta chains were read from a single sample in a study of blood T cell repertoires in COVID-19. Sequencing was performed with immunoSEQ multiplex PCR; in TCRdb, only in-frame clones are kept and a portion is missing. This sample carries a few hundred thousand clones, 89% of them seen once, and the ten largest clones take 3%. Sequences were obtained from peripheral blood. These receptor sequences come from a woman under 40 with COVID-19, enrolled during active disease. Each CDR3 is given with its conserved first and last residue. Each record gives: clone size, D gene, J gene, V gene, CDR3 protein, CDR3 DNA. The D gene is left open where the match is weak. A clone size is listed for some rows: how often the clone was seen (once, few, many), or a class if it is expanded.

>-|TRBD1|TRBJ1-1|TRBV19
CASSRTGRTEAFF
TGTGCCAGTTCGAGGACAGGAAGAACTGAAGCTTTCTTT
>-|-|TRBJ1-4|TRBV25-1
CASSLETATNEKLFF
TGTGCCAGCAGCTTAGAGACAGCAACTAATGAAAAACTGTTTTTT
>-|-|TRBJ2-7|TRBV25-1
CASSGQESQYF
TGTGCCAGCAGTGGCCAGGAATCGCAGTACTTC
>-|-|TRBJ1-2|TRBV28
CASSFLQGLNYGYTF
TGTGCCAGCAGTTTCCTCCAGGGCCTCAACTATGGCTACACCTTC
>-|TRBD1|TRBJ2-2|TRBV13
CASLDREDTGELFF
TGTGCCAGTCTGGACAGGGAAGACACCGGGGAGCTGTTTTTT
>-|-|TRBJ1-4|TRBV23-1
CASSLNEKLFF
TGCGCCAGCAGTCTAAATGAAAAACTGTTTTTT
>-|-|TRBJ1-3|TRBV12-3/TRBV12-4
CASSLEPGNTIYF
TGTGCCAGCAGTTTGGAGCCTGGAAACACCATATATTTT
>-|TRBD2|TRBJ2-2|TRBV11-3
CASSYSGGWGTGELFF
TGTGCCAGCAGCTACAGCGGGGGGTGGGGCACCGGGGAGCTGTTTTTT
>-|TRBD2|TRBJ2-1|TRBV19
CASSIDWEGSYNEQFF
TGTGCCAGTAGTATAGACTGGGAGGGGTCCTACAATGAGCAGTTCTTC
>once|-|TRBJ1-5|TRBV19
CASSPSRSQPQHF
TGTGCCAGTAGCCCCAGTAGGAGTCAGCCCCAGCATTTT
>-|TRBD2|TRBJ2-1|TRBV5-6
CASRPGTSHYNEQFF
TGTGCCAGCAGACCCGGGACTAGTCATTACAATGAGCAGTTCTTC
>-|TRBD1|TRBJ1-3|TRBV5-1
CASSLGGQSGNTIYF
TGCGCCAGCAGCTTGGGGGGACAGTCTGGAAACACCATATATTTT
>-|-|TRBJ2-3|TRBV6-2/TRBV6-3
CASSQGAPVTQYF
TGTGCCAGCAGCCAAGGGGCCCCGGTTACGCAGTATTTT
>-|TRBD1|TRBJ1-2|TRBV5-1
CASSPRQGHYGYTF
TGCGCCAGCAGCCCTCGACAGGGTCACTATGGCTACACCTTC
>-|TRBD2|TRBJ2-1|TRBV28
CASSLGGGAVYEQFF
TGTGCCAGCAGTTTAGGCGGGGGGGCGGTATATGAGCAGTTCTTC
>once|TRBD2|TRBJ2-1|TRBV11-3
CASSPHPSGNKEQFF
TGTGCCAGCAGCCCACATCCTAGCGGGAACAAAGAGCAGTTCTTC
>-|TRBD2|TRBJ2-1|TRBV5-1
CASSELAGVQNEQFF
TGCGCCAGCAGCGAATTAGCGGGAGTGCAGAATGAGCAGTTCTTC
>-|-|TRBJ2-1|TRBV29-1
CSVELTPIGLEGRSRNEQFF
TGCAGCGTTGAACTAACTCCGATTGGTTTGGAGGGGAGGTCGAGGAATGAGCAGTTCTTC
>-|TRBD1|TRBJ2-7|TRBV10-3
CAISEGQGVSEQYF
TGTGCCATCAGTGAAGGGCAGGGGGTTAGCGAGCAGTACTTC
>-|-|TRBJ2-4|TRBV28
CASSLGGGGNIQYF
TGTGCCAGCAGTTTAGGGGGCGGCGGGAACATTCAGTACTTC
>once|-|TRBJ2-5|TRBV5-4
CASSLWRGRETQYF
TGTGCCAGCAGCTTGTGGAGGGGGCGGGAGACCCAGTACTTC
>-|-|TRBJ2-1|TRBV9
CASSVTGYNEQFF
TGTGCCAGCAGCGTTACAGGCTACAATGAGCAGTTCTTC
>once|-|TRBJ1-4|TRBV12-3/TRBV12-4
CASLLGGSEKLFF
TGTGCCAGCTTACTCGGAGGGAGTGAAAAACTGTTTTTT
>-|TRBD2|TRBJ2-3|TRBV29-1
CSVDSGGVTDTQYF
TGCAGCGTGGATAGCGGGGGGGTCACAGATACGCAGTATTTT
>-|TRBD1|TRBJ2-1|TRBV10-1
CASSVVQGAYNEQFF
TGCGCCAGCAGTGTCGTCCAGGGGGCCTACAATGAGCAGTTCTTC
>-|-|TRBJ1-1|TRBV19
CASSIQNTEAFF
TGTGCCAGTAGTATTCAGAACACTGAAGCTTTCTTT
>-|-|TRBJ1-2|TRBV14
CASSPSTTHGYTF
TGTGCCAGCAGCCCCTCGACTACTCATGGCTACACCTTC
>-|TRBD2|TRBJ2-3|TRBV10-2
CASGSSGGNTQYF
TGCGCCAGCGGGAGTTCGGGGGGAAATACGCAGTATTTT
>-|TRBD1|TRBJ2-7|TRBV27
CASSLRTGYEQYF
TGTGCCAGCAGTCTACGGACAGGGTACGAGCAGTACTTC
>-|-|TRBJ1-1|TRBV11-3
CASSGQGGTEAFF
TGTGCCAGCAGCGGTCAGGGAGGAACTGAAGCTTTCTTT
>-|-|TRBJ1-1|TRBV7-9
CASSGQSEAFF
TGTGCCAGCAGCGGTCAGTCTGAAGCTTTCTTT
>-|-|TRBJ2-3|TRBV4-2
CASSQPIGGTGDTQYF
TGTGCCAGCAGCCAACCTATAGGGGGTACGGGGGATACGCAGTATTTT
>-|-|TRBJ2-1|TRBV4-1
CASSQDMGSPAVYNEQFF
TGCGCCAGCAGCCAAGATATGGGCTCCCCGGCAGTGTACAATGAGCAGTTCTTC
>-|TRBD1|TRBJ1-4|TRBV9
CASSVGGTGDEKLFF
TGTGCCAGCAGCGTAGGGGGGACAGGGGATGAAAAACTGTTTTTT
>-|-|TRBJ2-5|TRBV25-1
CASSGLTRETQYF
TGTGCCAGCAGCGGACTTACACGAGAGACCCAGTACTTC
>-|-|TRBJ1-1|TRBV7-2
CASSLAPSHPLRTEAFF
TGTGCCAGCAGCTTAGCCCCTTCTCACCCATTGAGGACTGAAGCTTTCTTT
>-|TRBD1|TRBJ1-1|TRBV27
CASGGSRDSFYLNTEAFF
TGTGCCAGCGGCGGCTCCCGGGACAGTTTCTACTTGAACACTGAAGCTTTCTTT
>-|-|TRBJ2-1|TRBV27
CASSWGGRLNEQFF
TGTGCCAGCAGTTGGGGGGGCCGTCTCAATGAGCAGTTCTTC
>few|TRBD2|TRBJ2-2|TRBV5-8
CASSSLAGLNTGELFF
TGTGCCAGCAGCTCGTTAGCGGGACTGAACACCGGGGAGCTGTTTTTT
>-|-|TRBJ2-2|TRBV29-1
CSVGAWNTGELFF
TGCAGCGTTGGAGCCTGGAACACCGGGGAGCTGTTTTTT
>-|-|TRBJ1-4|TRBV11-2
CASSSWTYTNEKLFF
TGTGCCAGCAGCTCATGGACATACACTAATGAAAAACTGTTTTTT
>once|TRBD2|TRBJ2-5|TRBV20-1
CSSLAGETQYF
TGCAGTAGCCTAGCGGGGGAGACCCAGTACTTC
>-|-|TRBJ1-2|TRBV7-9
CASSLSFESYGYTF
TGTGCCAGCAGCTTGTCTTTCGAGAGCTATGGCTACACCTTC
>-|TRBD1|TRBJ1-1|TRBV30
CAGGQAGTEAFF
TGTGCCGGGGGACAGGCGGGCACTGAAGCTTTCTTT
>-|TRBD1|TRBJ2-5|TRBV13
CASSQPGQGQETQYF
TGTGCCAGCAGCCAGCCGGGACAGGGACAAGAGACCCAGTACTTC
>-|TRBD1|TRBJ1-6|TRBV14
CASSQDPRTGASPLHF
TGTGCCAGCAGCCAAGACCCCCGGACAGGGGCTTCACCCCTCCACTTT
>few|TRBD1|TRBJ2-7|TRBV28
CASSSRTGLGPF
TGTGCCAGCAGTTCCCGGACAGGTTTAGGCCCCTTC
>-|TRBD1|TRBJ1-1|TRBV5-1
CASSLDVPGQGEAFF
TGCGCCAGCAGCTTGGACGTCCCGGGACAGGGGGAAGCTTTCTTT